One and the same sample provided the 12 T cell receptor beta chains below, sequenced in a study of OX40 agonist ivuxolimab in advanced cancers. TCRdb's copy holds only in-frame clones and misses some; the assay was immunoSEQ multiplex PCR. The sample has 30,000 to 40,000 clones; over 75% are singletons. The material was CD4+ or CD8+ T cells sorted from blood, obtained in a trial of the OX40 agonist ivuxolimab. The origin of the receptors is an adult with an advanced solid tumor such as melanoma, head and neck, liver or kidney cancer.

The chain has TRBV10-3 and TRBJ1-1; 8 bases map to TRBD1. Looked up from germline, CDR1 is ENHRY and CDR2 is SYGVKD. CDR3 length: 12 residues. After removal of 9 bases from V and 1 base from J, the junction contained 1 base not matched to a gene. CDR3: CAIGQGNTEAFF. The CDR3 DNA reads TGTGCCATTGGACAGGGGAACACTGAAGCTTTCTTT.

This chain links TRBV10-3 with TRBJ1-4; no clear D gene. Germline assignment: CDR1 ENHRY and CDR2 SYGVKD. V was cut by 3 bases and J by 3 bases, with 17 bases left in between. CDR3 length: 17 amino acids. CDR3 bases: TGTGCCATCAGTGAATCTTTCCTTGCGGAACCTAATGAAAAACTGTTTTTT. It codes for CAISESFLAEPNEKLFF.

This clone was detected only once. This chain links TRBV9 with TRBJ2-7; D is unresolved. V lost 4 bases and J lost 3, with 5 bases in between. This CDR3 comprises 11 residues. Germline CDR1 and CDR2: SGDLS and YYNGEE. CDR3 residues: CASSLDYEQYV. CDR3 coding DNA: TGTGCCAGCAGCCTGGACTACGAGCAGTACGTC.

The genes are TRBV4-2 and TRBJ2-5, with D maybe TRBD1 (7 bases). V was cut by 4 bases and J by 1 base, with 10 bases left in between. Germline-derived CDR1 and CDR2 are LGHNA and YNFKEQ. CDR3 size: 14 residues. DNA of the CDR3: TGTGCCAGCAGCCGGAGGGACAGCCAAGAGACCCAGTACTTC. Translated, it gives CASSRRDSQETQYF.

The V and J genes are TRBV5-4 and TRBJ1-1, with D hard to call. The CDR3 spans 13 residues. V dropped 4 bases and J dropped 7 bases, with 14 bases sitting between them. Germline values: CDR1 SGHNT, CDR2 YYREEE (reference sequence). In nucleotides, the CDR3 is TGTGCCAGCAGCCCGGAGTGGGTTGGTGAAGCTTTCTTT. Its translation is CASSPEWVGEAFF.

The chain joins TRBV19 to TRBJ2-1; TRBD2 agrees at 9 bases. Germline CDR1 and CDR2: LNHDA and SQIVND (reference sequence). This CDR3 has 16 residues. V dropped 0 bases and J dropped 5; count of bases not matched to a gene: 5. Written as DNA, the CDR3 is TGTGCCAGTAGTATAGATCATGGGACTAGCAACAATGAGCAGTTCTTC. Its translation is CASSIDHGTSNNEQFF.

This chain connects TRBV6-6 to TRBJ2-1; 9 bases are shared with TRBD2. The CDR3 extends over 12 amino acids. Germline V CDR1 and CDR2: MNHNY, SVGAGI (reference sequence). V gave up 6 bases and J gave up 9 bases; unmatched junction bases: 3. CDR3 protein: CASRETSGEQFF. The CDR3 nucleotides are TGTGCCAGCAGAGAGACTAGCGGTGAGCAGTTCTTC.

V is TRBV10-2 and J is TRBJ2-3; TRBD2 is a possible D gene (6 bases). CDR3 length: 13 amino acids. Per germline, CDR1 WSHSY and CDR2 SAAADI. V dropped 7 bases and J dropped 5 bases, with 13 bases sitting between them. DNA of the CDR3: TGCGCCAGCAATAGGCGGGGTGGAGATACGCAGTATTTT. Translation: CASNRRGGDTQYF.

This clone came up a few times. The chain combines TRBV2 with TRBJ1-2, with D unresolved. The CDR3 loop spans 12 amino acids. V was cut by 8 bases and J by 5 bases, with 12 bases left in between. Germline CDR1 SNHLY, CDR2 FYNNEI. The CDR3 region is CASPGGPYGYTF. For the CDR3, the DNA is TGTGCCAGCCCCGGAGGACCTTATGGCTACACCTTC.

CDR3 nucleotide sequence: TGTGCCAGCAGCACGACTAGTCATGAGCAGTTCTTC. Encoded protein: CASSTTSHEQFF. The chain uses TRBV7-9 and TRBJ2-1, with D perhaps TRBD2 (6 bases). This CDR3 is built from 12 residues. The germline CDR1 and CDR2 sequences are SEHNR and FQNEAQ (reference sequence). Trimming removed 5 bases from V and 8 bases from J, with 10 bases in between.

V and J are TRBV5-1 and TRBJ2-3, with unresolved D. V was cut by 5 bases and J by 4 bases, with 14 bases left in between. This CDR3 is 14 amino acids long. The germline gives CDR1 SGHRS, CDR2 YFSETQ. Written as DNA, the CDR3 is TGCGCCAGCAGTTTTCCCGTCTCCCCAGATACGCAGTATTTT. It encodes CASSFPVSPDTQYF.

The rearrangement uses TRBV18 and TRBJ1-5, with 9 positions matching TRBD1. The germline CDR1 and CDR2 sequences are KGHSH and LQKENI. With V trimmed by 3 bases and J by 4 bases, 4 bases remained unmatched. The CDR3 length is 15 residues. CDR3 DNA sequence: TGTGCCAGCTCACCGCCGGGACAGGGTAATCAGCCCCAGCATTTT. Translating gives CASSPPGQGNQPQHF.